Shown below are 32 T cell receptor beta chains from a single sample sequenced in a study of shared clonotypes between healthy human individuals. Produced via immunoSEQ multiplex PCR; TCRdb's table is partial and in-frame only. The data contain 1 million to 1.2 million clones, about 72% of them singletons. Source material: memory CD4+ T cells from PBMCs. Subset here: CD45RA-negative fraction. These receptors all stem from a man between 18 and 35 years old in good health. Some clones in this sample may be carry-over from other donors' samples.

V gene TRBV6-1 combines with J gene TRBJ2-7; unclear D gene. The CDR3 runs 14 residues. Germline CDR1 MNHNS, CDR2 SASEGT. Trimming left V 5 bases short and J 3 bases short, with 14 bases between. Here the CDR3 DNA reads TGTGCCAGCAGTTGGACCCTTCCTTACTACGAGCAGTACTTC. It codes for CASSWTLPYYEQYF.

The chain carries TRBV27 and TRBJ2-5, with 8 nucleotides matching TRBD1. This CDR3 comprises 16 residues. CDR1 is MNHEY and CDR2 is SMNVEV in the germline V gene (reference sequence). The junction had 10 bases not matched to a gene; V was cut back by 4 bases and J by 3 bases. The CDR3 DNA reads TGTGCCAGCAGTTCCCTCGGACAGGGAGAAAAAGAGACCCAGTACTTC. Translating gives CASSSLGQGEKETQYF.

The chain is built from TRBV30 and TRBJ2-2; no clear D. Between the trimmed V and J ends, which lost 1 base and 5 bases, there was a span of 8 bases. Looked up from germline, CDR1 is GTSNPN and CDR2 is SVGIG (reference sequence). The CDR3 length is 13 residues. CDR3 loop: CAWSAWITGELFF. The DNA for the CDR3 is TGTGCCTGGAGTGCCTGGATTACCGGGGAGCTGTTTTTT.

This clone came up once. J is TRBJ1-2 and V is TRBV5-6, with a possible D match to TRBD1 (6 bases). Germline V gives CDR1 SGHDT, CDR2 YYEEEE. The CDR3 length is 15 residues. V dropped 0 bases and J dropped 5 bases, with 14 bases sitting between them. The CDR3 protein is CASSLGRGAFYGYTF. The DNA of the CDR3 is TGTGCCAGCAGCTTGGGCAGGGGAGCTTTTTATGGCTACACCTTC.

This clone was found many times. The chain carries TRBV5-4 and TRBJ2-2; weak D call: TRBD2 (5 bases). V lost 2 bases and J 0 bases, leaving 8 bases between the germline ends. The germline V gene encodes CDR1 SGHNT and CDR2 YYREEE (reference sequence). The CDR3 loop spans 15 amino acids. The CDR3 bases are TGTGCCAGCAGCTTTCGGGATGCGAACACCGGGGAGCTGTTTTTT. This gives the protein CASSFRDANTGELFF.

The chain carries TRBV18 and TRBJ1-4; no clear D gene. The germline CDR1 and CDR2 sequences are KGHSH and LQKENI. V was shortened by 4 bases and J by 0 bases, with 9 bases between the two germline ends. CDR3 length equals 15 residues. The CDR3 spells CASSRTIATNEKLFF. The CDR3 DNA reads as TGTGCCAGCTCACGGACGATTGCAACTAATGAAAAACTGTTTTTT.

This clone has a handful of counts. V and J are TRBV19 and TRBJ1-5, with D possibly TRBD1 on 5 matching bases. Looked up from germline, CDR1 is LNHDA and CDR2 is SQIVND (reference sequence). V lost 6 bases and J 5 bases, leaving 11 bases between the germline ends. The CDR3 is 13 amino acids. In nucleotides, the CDR3 is TGTGCCAGTAGCAAGGGAGGGGATCAGCCCCAGCATTTT. Translated, it gives CASSKGGDQPQHF. Using reference TRBV19 and TRBJ1-5 for the parts outside the CDR3, the full variable domain is DGGITQSPKYLFRKEGQNVTLSCEQNLNHDAMYWYRQDPGQGLRLIYYSQIVNDFQKGDIAEGYSVSREKKESFPLTVTSAQKNPTAFYLCASSKGGDQPQHFGDGTRLSIL.

The chain carries TRBV30 and TRBJ2-3; 9 bases match TRBD2. Germline values: CDR1 GTSNPN, CDR2 SVGIG (reference sequence). The length of the CDR3 is 13 residues. With V trimmed by 3 bases and J by 6 bases, 4 bases remained unmatched. CDR3 coding DNA: TGTGCCTGGAGGCGGGAGGGGGGCGATACGCAGTATTTT. Translated, it gives CAWRREGGDTQYF.

This chain links TRBV19 with TRBJ2-3, with 8 bases fitting TRBD1. Germline V gene data show CDR1 as LNHDA and CDR2 as SQIVND (reference sequence). CDR3 size: 15 residues. Trimming at V came to 5 bases and at J to 4 bases, leaving 8 bases not matched to a gene. The CDR3 DNA reads as TGTGCCAGTAGTTTGGCAGGGGGCAGGTCAGATACGCAGTATTTT. Its translation: CASSLAGGRSDTQYF.

This clone showed up just once. V usage is TRBV28 and J usage is TRBJ2-6; no definite D call. The CDR3 totals 14 residues. CDR1 and CDR2 from the germline V gene are MDHEN and SYDVKM. The V and J ends lost 7 bases and 0 bases respectively, with 7 bases between them. The DNA for the CDR3 is TGTGCCAGCACCGAACACTCTGGGGCCAACGTCCTGACTTTC. Residues: CASTEHSGANVLTF. Filled out from reference TRBV28 and TRBJ2-6, the complete variable domain reads DVKVTQSSRYLVKRTGEKVFLECVQDMDHENMFWYRQDPGLGLRLIYFSYDVKMKEKGDIPEGYSVSREKKERFSLILESASTNQTSMYLCASTEHSGANVLTFGAGSRLTVL.

The chain couples TRBV5-1 to TRBJ2-1; weak D call: TRBD2 (6 bases). The germline gives CDR1 SGHRS, CDR2 YFSETQ. V was shortened by 0 bases and J by 3 bases, with 13 bases between the two germline ends. The CDR3 consists of 16 residues. The CDR3 coding sequence is TGCGCCAGCAGCTTGGGGTCTAGCGCCAACTACAATGAGCAGTTCTTC. Its protein is CASSLGSSANYNEQFF.

V and J are TRBV5-1 and TRBJ2-3; possible D gene TRBD2, 5 bases. The CDR3 sequence is 11 residues long. Trimming stripped 3 bases from V and 8 bases from J, with 7 bases between. Germline V CDR1 and CDR2: SGHRS, YFSETQ. CDR3 coding DNA: TGCGCCAGCAGCTCCCGGGGTACGCAGTATTTT. Its translation is CASSSRGTQYF.

This chain connects TRBV14 to TRBJ2-2, with 8 bases that match TRBD1. Germline CDR1 is SGHDN and CDR2 is FVKESK. The V gene end was trimmed by 5 bases and the J gene end by 6 bases; junction bases not matched to a gene: 8. The CDR3 length is 15 residues. The CDR3 here is CASSFGQGWSGELFF. Written as DNA, the CDR3 is TGTGCCAGCAGCTTCGGACAGGGTTGGTCCGGGGAGCTGTTTTTT.

This chain links TRBV5-4 with TRBJ2-3, with 9 bases that match TRBD2. The germline V gene has CDR1 SGHNT and CDR2 YYREEE (reference sequence). Germline trimming cut 2 bases from V and 3 bases from J; bases unmatched to any gene: 4. The CDR3 loop spans 15 amino acids. The DNA for the CDR3 is TGTGCCAGCAGCTTCCCTAGCGGGAATACAGATACGCAGTATTTT. This gives the protein CASSFPSGNTDTQYF. Together with reference TRBV5-4 and TRBJ2-3, the CDR3 gives the full variable domain: ETGVTQSPTHLIKTRGQQVTLRCSSQSGHNTVSWYQQALGQGPQFIFQYYREEENGRGNFPPRFSGLQFPNYSSELNVNALELDDSALYLCASSFPSGNTDTQYFGPGTRLTVL.

The chain has TRBV7-8 and TRBJ1-5, with D possibly TRBD1 on 5 matching bases. This CDR3 spans 17 amino acids. V dropped 0 bases and J dropped 0 bases, with 12 bases sitting between them. CDR1 is SGHVS, CDR2 FQNEAQ, per germline. The CDR3 sequence is CASSLAGGRVSNQPQHF. CDR3 DNA: TGTGCCAGCAGCTTAGCGGGGGGGAGGGTTAGCAATCAGCCCCAGCATTTT.

The genes are TRBV18 and TRBJ2-7, with 10 bases that match TRBD2. The V gene end was trimmed by 4 bases and the J gene end by 3 bases; junction bases not matched to a gene: 6. This CDR3 contains 15 residues. Germline V gene lookup returns CDR1 KGHSH and CDR2 LQKENI. CDR3: CASSLRAGGYYEQYF. The DNA of the CDR3 is TGTGCCAGCTCACTTAGAGCGGGGGGGTACTACGAGCAGTACTTC. Together with reference TRBV18 and TRBJ2-7, the CDR3 gives the full variable domain: NAGVMQNPRHLVRRRGQEARLRCSPMKGHSHVYWYRQLPEEGLKFMVYLQKENIIDESGMPKERFSAEFPKEGPSILRIQQVVRGDSAAYFCASSLRAGGYYEQYFGPGTRLTVT.

The chain links TRBV5-1 to TRBJ1-4; the D is unclear. CDR3 size: 16 residues. Trimming removed 4 bases at V and 1 base at J, with 14 bases between. Germline V gives CDR1 SGHRS, CDR2 YFSETQ. The CDR3 region is CASSREPIKTNEKLFF. Here the CDR3 DNA reads TGCGCCAGCAGCCGGGAGCCTATAAAAACTAATGAAAAACTGTTTTTT.

J is TRBJ2-1 and V is TRBV11-3, with 8 bases that match TRBD1. The CDR3 sequence is 14 residues long. Germline V lookup: CDR1 SGHNT, CDR2 YENEEA. V trimming: 8 bases; J trimming: 4 bases; junction bases outside the gene matches: 7. The CDR3 region has the DNA TGTGCCAGCGGCCCAGGGGGCGCGTACAATGAGCAGTTCTTC. This codes for CASGPGGAYNEQFF.

CDR3 amino acids: CASQQGEAGGVNQPQHF. The CDR3 nucleotides are TGTGCCAGTCAACAGGGGGAAGCGGGTGGGGTCAATCAGCCCCAGCATTTT. The chain is built from TRBV27 and TRBJ1-5; 8 nucleotides line up with TRBD1. The CDR3 has 17 amino acids. Germline V gene data show CDR1 as MNHEY and CDR2 as SMNVEV (reference sequence). Trimming cost V 9 bases and J 3 bases; bases outside gene matches: 16.

The J gene is TRBJ2-1, the V gene TRBV5-1; tentative D call: TRBD2 (5 bases). V gave up 4 bases and J gave up 6 bases, with 8 bases separating them. Germline CDR1 is SGHRS and CDR2 is YFSETQ. The CDR3 length is 12 residues. The CDR3 DNA follows: TGCGCCAGCAGCCAACTAGGCAATGAGCAGTTCTTC. Amino acid sequence: CASSQLGNEQFF.

Remarks on this clone: The same CDR3 is also encoded by other DNA sequences in this sample. The chain recombines TRBV4-1 with TRBJ1-4; D may be TRBD1 (6 bases). Trimming took off 1 base at V and 3 bases at J, with 12 bases between the two ends. Germline V gene sequence: CDR1 MGHRA, CDR2 YSYEKL. The CDR3 has 16 amino acids. The CDR3 protein is CASSQAQGSANEKLFF. The CDR3 region has the DNA TGCGCCAGCAGCCAAGCCCAGGGGAGCGCTAATGAAAAACTGTTTTTT.

The J gene is TRBJ1-1, the V gene TRBV28; D possibly corresponds to TRBD1 (5 bases). The V end was cut by 6 bases, the J end by 4 bases, with 12 bases between. The CDR3 is made up of 13 amino acids. The germline V gene encodes CDR1 MDHEN and CDR2 SYDVKM. CDR3 nucleotide sequence: TGTGCCAGCAGGCTGGGGCGGTCCACTGAAGCTTTCTTT. It codes for CASRLGRSTEAFF.

This clone was found a few times. The rearrangement uses TRBV27 and TRBJ2-4; 8 nucleotides agree with TRBD2. Trimming removed 2 bases from V and 0 bases from J; junction bases left unmatched: 0. This CDR3 is built from 15 residues. Germline V gene sequence: CDR1 MNHEY, CDR2 SMNVEV (reference sequence). The DNA of the CDR3 is TGTGCCAGCAGTTTACTAGCGGGAGCCAAAAACATTCAGTACTTC. Protein sequence: CASSLLAGAKNIQYF.

The rearrangement links TRBV7-3 to TRBJ2-7; D possibly uses TRBD1 or TRBD2 (5 bases each). V was cut by 0 bases and J by 3 bases, with 6 bases left in between. The CDR3 has 13 amino acids. Per germline, CDR1 SGHTA and CDR2 FQGTGA. CDR3 amino acids: CASSLTRGYEQYF. The CDR3 DNA follows: TGTGCCAGCAGCTTAACGAGGGGCTACGAGCAGTACTTC.

This rearrangement joins TRBV28 to TRBJ1-1; D is ambiguous. The CDR3 runs to 12 residues. The germline CDR1 and CDR2 sequences are MDHEN and SYDVKM. The V gene lost 3 bases and the J gene lost 6 bases, with 8 bases spanning the gap. CDR3 sequence (DNA): TGTGCCAGCAGTTTCGCAGGCGCTGAAGCTTTCTTT. This sequence encodes CASSFAGAEAFF. The full variable domain, with the rest looked up from reference TRBV28 and TRBJ1-1, is DVKVTQSSRYLVKRTGEKVFLECVQDMDHENMFWYRQDPGLGLRLIYFSYDVKMKEKGDIPEGYSVSREKKERFSLILESASTNQTSMYLCASSFAGAEAFFGQGTRLTVV.

The rearrangement links TRBV5-1 to TRBJ2-2; 9 nucleotides align to TRBD2. Germline V CDR1 and CDR2: SGHRS, YFSETQ. The CDR3 covers 15 residues. Germline trimming cut 0 bases from V and 7 bases from J; bases unmatched to any gene: 4. Here the CDR3 reads CASSLASGNSGELFF. The CDR3 DNA reads as TGCGCCAGCAGCTTGGCTAGCGGGAATAGCGGGGAGCTGTTTTTT.

This clone was picked up one time. CDR3 nucleotide sequence: TGCGCCAGCAGCTTTCCGGGTGATGAGCAGTTCTTC. Encoded protein: CASSFPGDEQFF. The chain combines TRBV5-1 with TRBJ2-1; D is unclear. The CDR3 is 12 residues long. The V and J ends lost 2 bases and 8 bases respectively, with 8 bases between them. Germline V gene lookup returns CDR1 SGHRS and CDR2 YFSETQ.

The chain links TRBV7-9 to TRBJ2-2; 9 positions agree with TRBD1. The junction had 6 bases not matched to a gene; V was cut back by 1 base and J by 0 bases. Germline V lookup: CDR1 SEHNR, CDR2 FQNEAQ (reference sequence). CDR3 length equals 18 residues. The CDR3 sequence is CASSLEGGQGANTGELFF. DNA for the CDR3: TGTGCCAGCAGCTTAGAGGGGGGACAGGGCGCGAACACCGGGGAGCTGTTTTTT.

The chain employs TRBV7-8 and TRBJ2-1, with D maybe TRBD1 (7 bases). This CDR3 region has 19 residues. The V end was cut by 2 bases, the J end by 2 bases, with 22 bases between. Looked up from germline, CDR1 is SGHVS and CDR2 is FQNEAQ. The CDR3 DNA follows: TGTGCCAGCAGCTTACTGGGCAGGGGGGTGGTAGCCCCCTACAATGAGCAGTTCTTC. Residues: CASSLLGRGVVAPYNEQFF. Together with reference TRBV7-8 and TRBJ2-1, the CDR3 gives the full variable domain: GAGVSQSPRYKVAKRGQDVALRCDPISGHVSLFWYQQALGQGPEFLTYFQNEAQLDKSGLPSDRFFAERPEGSVSTLKIQRTQQEDSAVYLCASSLLGRGVVAPYNEQFFGPGTRLTVL.

This clone was detected only a few times. The chain joins TRBV18 to TRBJ2-7; D not certain. This CDR3 spans 15 amino acids. Germline loops: CDR1 KGHSH, CDR2 LQKENI. V lost 6 bases to trimming and J lost 0 bases, with 15 bases between them. CDR3 loop: CASSLGRPSSYEQYF. In nucleotides, the CDR3 is TGTGCCAGCTCCTTAGGGCGGCCCAGCTCCTACGAGCAGTACTTC.

In DNA form, the CDR3 reads TGTGCCAGCAGCTTAGCGAAGCGGGTATACAATGAGCAGTTCTTC. This sequence encodes CASSLAKRVYNEQFF. The V and J genes are TRBV7-2 and TRBJ2-1; D is perhaps TRBD2 (6 bases). V was shortened by 0 bases and J by 4 bases, with 10 bases between the two germline ends. The germline CDR1 and CDR2 sequences are SGHTA and FQGNSA. CDR3 length: 15 amino acids.

Many counts were recorded for this clone. This chain connects TRBV29-1 to TRBJ1-3, with a weak D call TRBD1 (6 bases). Between the trimmed V and J ends, which lost 4 bases and 6 bases, there was a span of 16 bases. The germline gives CDR1 SQVTM, CDR2 ANQGSEA. CDR3 length equals 14 residues. Here the CDR3 reads CSVVLSGAQNTIYF. CDR3 nucleotides: TGCAGCGTTGTCTTATCAGGGGCCCAAAACACCATATATTTT.